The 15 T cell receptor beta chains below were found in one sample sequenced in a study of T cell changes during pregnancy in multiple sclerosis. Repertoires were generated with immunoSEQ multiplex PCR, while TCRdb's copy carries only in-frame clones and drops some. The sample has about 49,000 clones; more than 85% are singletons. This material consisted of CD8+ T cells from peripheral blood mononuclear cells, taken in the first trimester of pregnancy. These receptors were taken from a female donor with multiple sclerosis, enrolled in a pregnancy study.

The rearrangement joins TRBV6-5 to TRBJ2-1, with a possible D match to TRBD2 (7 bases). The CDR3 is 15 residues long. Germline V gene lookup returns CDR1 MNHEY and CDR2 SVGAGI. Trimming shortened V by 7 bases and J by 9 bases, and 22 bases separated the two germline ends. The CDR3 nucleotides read TGTGCCAGCATCCAGGGGAGGGGCGACTTGAGTGAGCAGTTCTTC. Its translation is CASIQGRGDLSEQFF.

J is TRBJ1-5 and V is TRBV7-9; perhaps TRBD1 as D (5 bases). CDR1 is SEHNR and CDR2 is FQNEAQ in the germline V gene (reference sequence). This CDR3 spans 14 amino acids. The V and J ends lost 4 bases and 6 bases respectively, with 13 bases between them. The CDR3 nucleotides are TGTGCCAGCAGCTCCACAGGAATGGGTCAGCCCCAGCATTTT. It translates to CASSSTGMGQPQHF.

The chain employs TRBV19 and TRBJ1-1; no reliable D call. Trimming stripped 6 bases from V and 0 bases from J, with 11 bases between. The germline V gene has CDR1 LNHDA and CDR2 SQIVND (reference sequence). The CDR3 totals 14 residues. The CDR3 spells CASSLTDLNTEAFF. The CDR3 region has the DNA TGTGCCAGTAGCCTCACAGATCTGAACACTGAAGCTTTCTTT.

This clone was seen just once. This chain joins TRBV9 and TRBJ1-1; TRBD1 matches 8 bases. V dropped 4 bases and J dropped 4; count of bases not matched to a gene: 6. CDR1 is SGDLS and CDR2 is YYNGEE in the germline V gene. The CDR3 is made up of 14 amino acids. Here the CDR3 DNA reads TGTGCCAGCAGCAGCGCCGGGACAGGCACTGAAGCTTTCTTT. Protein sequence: CASSSAGTGTEAFF.

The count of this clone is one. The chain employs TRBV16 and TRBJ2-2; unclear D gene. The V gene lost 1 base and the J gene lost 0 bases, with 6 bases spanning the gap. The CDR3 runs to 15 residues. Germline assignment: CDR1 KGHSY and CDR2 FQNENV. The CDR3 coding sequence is TGTGCCAGCAGCCAATTTACATCGAACACCGGGGAGCTGTTTTTT. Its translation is CASSQFTSNTGELFF. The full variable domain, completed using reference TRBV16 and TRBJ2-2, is GEEVAQTPKHLVRGEGQKAKLYCAPIKGHSYVFWYQQVLKNEFKFLISFQNENVFDETGMPKERFSAKCLPNSPCSLEIQATKLEDSAVYFCASSQFTSNTGELFFGEGSRLTVL.

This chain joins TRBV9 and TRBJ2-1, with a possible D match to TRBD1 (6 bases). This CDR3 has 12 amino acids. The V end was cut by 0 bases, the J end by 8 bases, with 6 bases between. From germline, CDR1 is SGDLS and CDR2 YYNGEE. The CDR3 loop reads CASSVAGDEQFF. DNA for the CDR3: TGTGCCAGCAGCGTAGCAGGGGATGAGCAGTTCTTC.

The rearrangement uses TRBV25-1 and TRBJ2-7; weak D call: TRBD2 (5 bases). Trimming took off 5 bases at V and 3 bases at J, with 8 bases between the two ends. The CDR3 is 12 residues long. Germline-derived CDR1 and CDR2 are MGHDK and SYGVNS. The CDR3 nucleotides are TGTGCCAGCAGTCACCGGGACTACGAGCAGTACTTC. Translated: CASSHRDYEQYF.

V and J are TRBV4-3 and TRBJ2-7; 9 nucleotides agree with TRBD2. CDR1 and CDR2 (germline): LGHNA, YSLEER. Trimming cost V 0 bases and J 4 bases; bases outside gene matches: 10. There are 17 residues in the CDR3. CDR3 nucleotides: TGCGCCAGCAGCCAAGAACGGATGGTAGCGGGAGTTTACGAGCAGTACTTC. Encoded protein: CASSQERMVAGVYEQYF.

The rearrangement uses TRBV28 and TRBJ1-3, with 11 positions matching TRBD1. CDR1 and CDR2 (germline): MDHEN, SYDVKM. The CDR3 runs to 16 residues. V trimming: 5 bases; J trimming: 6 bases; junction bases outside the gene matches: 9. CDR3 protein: CASSIRTGGFVNTIYF. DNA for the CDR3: TGTGCCAGCAGTATACGGACAGGGGGCTTTGTAAACACCATATATTTT.

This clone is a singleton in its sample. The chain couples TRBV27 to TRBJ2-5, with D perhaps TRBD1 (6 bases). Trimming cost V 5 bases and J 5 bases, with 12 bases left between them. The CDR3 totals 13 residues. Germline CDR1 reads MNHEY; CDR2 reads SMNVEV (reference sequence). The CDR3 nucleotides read TGTGCCAGCAGTCACAGGGTAGGGGAGACCCAGTACTTC. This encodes CASSHRVGETQYF.

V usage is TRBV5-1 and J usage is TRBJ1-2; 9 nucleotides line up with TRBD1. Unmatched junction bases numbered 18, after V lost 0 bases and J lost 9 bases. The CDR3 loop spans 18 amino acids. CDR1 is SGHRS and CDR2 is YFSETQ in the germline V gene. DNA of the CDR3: TGCGCCAGCAGCTTGGCGGACAGGGGCGACATTAACGGCGCACGCTACACCTTC. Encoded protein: CASSLADRGDINGARYTF.

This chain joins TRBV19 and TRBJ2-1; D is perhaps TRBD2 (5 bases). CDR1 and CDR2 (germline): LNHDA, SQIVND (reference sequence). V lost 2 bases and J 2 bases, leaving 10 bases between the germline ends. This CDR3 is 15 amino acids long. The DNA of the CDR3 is TGTGCCAGTAGTATAACCAGCGGTCCCTACAATGAGCAGTTCTTC. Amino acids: CASSITSGPYNEQFF.

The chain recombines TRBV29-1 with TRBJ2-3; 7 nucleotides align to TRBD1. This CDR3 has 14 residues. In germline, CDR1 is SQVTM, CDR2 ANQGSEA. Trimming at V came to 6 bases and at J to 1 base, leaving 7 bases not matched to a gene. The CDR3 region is CSVPQGIGTDTQYF. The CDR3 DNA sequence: TGCAGCGTGCCACAGGGGATAGGCACAGATACGCAGTATTTT.

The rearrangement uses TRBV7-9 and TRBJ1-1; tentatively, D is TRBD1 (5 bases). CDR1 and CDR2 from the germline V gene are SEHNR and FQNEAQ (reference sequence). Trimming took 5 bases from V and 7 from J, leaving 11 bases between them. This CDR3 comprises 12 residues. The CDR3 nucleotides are TGTGCCAGCAGCCCGGGGGGAGTTGAAGCTTTCTTT. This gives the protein CASSPGGVEAFF. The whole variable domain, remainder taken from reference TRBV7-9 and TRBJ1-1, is DTGVSQNPRHKITKRGQNVTFRCDPISEHNRLYWYRQTLGQGPEFLTYFQNEAQLEKSRLLSDRFSAERPKGSFSTLEIQRTEQGDSAMYLCASSPGGVEAFFGQGTRLTVV.

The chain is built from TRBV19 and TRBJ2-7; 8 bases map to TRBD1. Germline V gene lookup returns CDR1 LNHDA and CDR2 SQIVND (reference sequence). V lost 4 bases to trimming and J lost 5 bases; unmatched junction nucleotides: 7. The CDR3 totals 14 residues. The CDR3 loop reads CASSTQGAANEQYF. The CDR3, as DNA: TGTGCCAGTAGTACCCAGGGGGCAGCTAACGAGCAGTACTTC.